This paragraph covers one T cell receptor (beta chain) sequence. TCRdb's copy holds only in-frame clones and misses some; the assay was immunoSEQ multiplex PCR. The table has roughly 80,000 clones, more than 70% seen once. Trimming cost V 0 bases and J 3 bases, with 17 bases left between them. The CDR3 length is 18 residues. The germline CDR1 and CDR2 sequences are MGHRA and YSYEKL. This sample stems from a study of control samples from healthy donors and cancer patients. This sequence joins TRBV4-1 and TRBJ1-4; a possible D gene is TRBD1 (6 bases). This TCR was recovered from a woman between 45 and 60 years old in good health. The sequenced sample consisted of blood. Here the CDR3 DNA reads TGCGCCAGCAGCCAAGACGTACAGGGAGGAGCAGCTAATGAAAAACTGTTTTTT. Its protein is CASSQDVQGGAANEKLFF.